This T cell receptor (beta chain) appears in the sequencing data of a study of OX40 agonist ivuxolimab in advanced cancers. Study summary: Treatment received earlier with anti-PD-1, anti-PD-L1 or anti-CTLA-4 agents was allowed, and 40% had some. Findings of the study overall: The average count of expanded clones was higher among CD8+ T cells than among CD4+. Among the lowest levels of clonal expansion were found in partial responders at 0.1-3.0 mg/kg.

Patients had blood sampled at baseline and again on cycle 4 day 1 and cycle 7 day 1. CDR3 length: 15 amino acids. Between the trimmed V and J ends, which lost 0 bases and 7 bases, there was a span of 12 bases. In germline, CDR1 is KGHSH, CDR2 LQKENI. Concerning this clone: What it binds is unknown.

Using immunoSEQ multiplex PCR, the repertoire was profiled, and TCRdb retains in-frame clones only, with some absent. The data contain more than 80,000 clones, 90% to 95% of them seen just once; the ten biggest clones take up about 0.27%. Here the sequenced sample was CD4+ or CD8+ T cells sorted from blood, taken in a trial of the OX40 agonist ivuxolimab. V gene TRBV18 combines with J gene TRBJ1-4, with D possibly TRBD1 on 6 matching bases. This clonotype was sampled from an adult with an advanced solid tumor such as melanoma, head and neck, liver or kidney cancer. The CDR3 sequence is CASSPPNREGEKLFF. CDR3 in DNA: TGTGCCAGCTCACCACCGAACAGGGAGGGTGAAAAACTGTTTTTT.